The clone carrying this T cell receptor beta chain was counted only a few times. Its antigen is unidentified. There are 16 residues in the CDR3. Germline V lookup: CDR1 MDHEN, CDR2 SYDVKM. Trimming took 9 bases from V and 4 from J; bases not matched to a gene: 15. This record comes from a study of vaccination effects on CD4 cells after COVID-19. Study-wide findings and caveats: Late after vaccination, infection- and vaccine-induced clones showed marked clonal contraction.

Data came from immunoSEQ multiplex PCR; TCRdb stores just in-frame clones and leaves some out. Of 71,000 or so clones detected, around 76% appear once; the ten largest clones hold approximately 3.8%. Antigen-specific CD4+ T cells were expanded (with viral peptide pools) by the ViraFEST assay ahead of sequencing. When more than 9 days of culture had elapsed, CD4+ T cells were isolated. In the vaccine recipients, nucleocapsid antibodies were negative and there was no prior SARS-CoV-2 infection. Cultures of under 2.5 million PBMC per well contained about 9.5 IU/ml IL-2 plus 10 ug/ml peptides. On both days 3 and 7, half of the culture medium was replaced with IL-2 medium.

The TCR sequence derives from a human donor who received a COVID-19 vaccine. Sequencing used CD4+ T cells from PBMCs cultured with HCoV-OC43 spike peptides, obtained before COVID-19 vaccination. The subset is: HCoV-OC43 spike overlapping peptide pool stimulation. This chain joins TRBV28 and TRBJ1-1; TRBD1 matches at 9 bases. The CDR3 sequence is CASIPSGYRGLTEAFF. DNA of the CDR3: TGTGCCAGTATACCTTCGGGATACAGGGGGCTCACTGAAGCTTTCTTT.